Listed below are T cell receptor beta chains from one sample, sequenced in a study of cytomegalovirus exposure and HLA in healthy donors. Some clones are missing from TCRdb's copy, which holds only in-frame ones; the method was immunoSEQ multiplex PCR. Of about 150,000 clones in the sample, 70% to 90% are singletons; the top ten hold around 5%. The sample consisted of PBMCs. The source of these receptors is a girl under 18 in good health and CMV-seropositive. Each CDR3 is given with its conserved first and last residue. A D gene is named only where the DNA matches it firmly. Expanded clones are given a class, and other clones once, few, many or no size at all.

j_call d_call clone_size v_call cdr3_aa cdr3_nt
TRBJ2-7 TRBD2 - TRBV27 CASAVMAGGRYEQYF TGTGCCAGCGCCGTTATGGCGGGGGGTCGGTACGAGCAGTACTTC
TRBJ1-2 - - TRBV18 CASSPLMPHKTNYGYTF TGTGCCAGCTCACCACTGATGCCCCACAAGACTAACTATGGCTACACCTTC
TRBJ1-6 - - TRBV5-6 CASSPGLTTKHSPLHF TGTGCCAGCAGCCCGGGACTCACCACGAAGCATTCACCCCTCCACTTT
TRBJ2-5 - - TRBV4-1 CASSQVSRGETQYF TGCGCCAGCAGCCAAGTATCCCGGGGGGAGACCCAGTACTTC
TRBJ1-1 - - TRBV27 CASKTGPTEAFF TGTGCCAGCAAGACAGGCCCTACTGAAGCTTTCTTT
TRBJ1-2 - - TRBV28 CASSSPQRTAYYGYTF TGTGCCAGCAGTTCCCCCCAACGCACAGCATACTATGGCTACACCTTC
TRBJ1-2 - - TRBV19 CASRTRGEANYGYTF TGTGCCAGTAGGACTAGGGGCGAAGCTAACTATGGCTACACCTTC
TRBJ1-6 - - TRBV6-1 CASSESPGENSPLHF TGTGCCAGCAGTGAATCTCCAGGGGAGAATTCACCCCTCCACTTT
TRBJ1-1 TRBD1 - TRBV5-1 CASKDQPTGGTEAFF TGCGCCAGCAAGGATCAACCGACAGGGGGGACTGAAGCTTTCTTT
TRBJ1-2 TRBD1 - TRBV7-6 CASSLGQGLGSGNYGYTF TGTGCCAGCAGCTTAGGACAGGGTTTAGGTTCGGGTAACTATGGCTACACCTTC
TRBJ2-5 - - TRBV6-6 CASSYAQGRGTQYF TGTGCCAGCAGTTACGCACAGGGCAGGGGGACCCAGTACTTC
TRBJ2-7 - - TRBV28 CASSYSDHSYEQYF TGTGCCAGCAGTTACAGTGACCACTCCTACGAGCAGTACTTC
TRBJ1-2 TRBD1 - TRBV27 CASSFTGTGKEYGYTF TGTGCCAGCAGTTTCACCGGGACAGGGAAGGAGTATGGCTACACCTTC
TRBJ1-1 - once TRBV4-2 CASSQGQMNTEAFF TGTGCCAGCAGCCAAGGGCAGATGAACACTGAAGCTTTCTTT
TRBJ2-2 TRBD1 - TRBV5-4 CASSLKTGGNTGELFF TGTGCCAGCAGCTTGAAGACAGGGGGTAACACCGGGGAGCTGTTTTTT
TRBJ1-1 - - TRBV4-1 CASSQLRGRENTEAFF TGCGCCAGCAGCCAACTCAGGGGCAGGGAGAACACTGAAGCTTTCTTT
TRBJ1-1 - - TRBV5-4 CASSLDPFTEAFF TGTGCCAGCAGCTTGGATCCCTTCACTGAAGCTTTCTTT
TRBJ2-7 - - TRBV5-5 CASSPRGVVSYEQYF TGTGCCAGCAGCCCAAGGGGCGTCGTCTCCTACGAGCAGTACTTC
TRBJ1-2 TRBD1 once TRBV4-2 CASSRTGGYGYTF TGTGCCAGCAGCCGGACAGGGGGATATGGCTACACCTTC
TRBJ2-7 - - TRBV29-1 CSVQEAGNKQYF TGCAGCGTTCAAGAGGCAGGGAATAAGCAGTACTTC
TRBJ2-3 - - TRBV6-5 CASSYKGLDTQYF TGTGCCAGCAGTTATAAGGGACTCGATACGCAGTATTTT
TRBJ2-1 - - TRBV15 CATSRERVYDEQFF TGTGCCACCAGCAGAGAGAGGGTGTACGATGAGCAGTTCTTC